This entry is about one T cell receptor (beta chain). Its antigen is currently unknown. Sequencing used immunoSEQ multiplex PCR; TCRdb keeps in-frame clones, though not all of them. The table has 61,000 or so clones, over 75% seen once. These data originate in a study of OX40 agonist ivuxolimab in advanced cancers. Study at large: Ivuxolimab, which patients received intravenously every 2 weeks, was dosed at 0.01 to 10 mg/kg.

Regarding the study as a whole: Part of the nonresponder group also had normalized T-cell clonal expansion that was low.

Trimming took 8 bases from V and 4 from J; bases not matched to a gene: 1. This CDR3 is 12 amino acids long. CDR1 is MNHNS and CDR2 is SASEGT in the germline V gene. The sampling schedule covered blood at baseline, cycle 4 day 1, and cycle 7 day 1. Here the sequenced sample was CD4+ or CD8+ T cells sorted from blood, taken in a trial of the OX40 agonist ivuxolimab. The TCR was taken from an adult with an advanced solid tumor such as melanoma, head and neck, liver or kidney cancer. V is TRBV6-1 and J is TRBJ1-1; 10 bases line up with TRBD1. CDR3 nucleotides: TGTGCCAGCGGGACAGGGGTCACTGAAGCTTTCTTT. Its translation is CASGTGVTEAFF.